Included here is one T cell receptor beta chain sequence, with context. Its matching antigen is unknown. This entry belongs to a study of T-cell reconstitution after alpha-beta-depleted transplantation in children. Trimming took 1 base from V and 10 from J; bases not matched to a gene: 4. Germline CDR1 reads SGHRS; CDR2 reads YFSETQ. This CDR3 spans 13 amino acids. Molecular barcoding with unique molecular identifiers was used for the TCRbeta library. TCRdb re-called the PCR reads with MiXCR, one entry per CDR3 protein. Among about 580,000 distinct CDR3 sequences, under 25% were seen once, and the ten largest hold 14%. Study-level findings and limits: Expanded graft clones, several hundred of them, were reportedly the source of alpha-beta T cells about two months after transplant.

The sequences come from PBMCs, mostly from graft donor cells, collected 360 days after TCRalphabeta/CD19-depleted stem cell transplant. The receptor was isolated from a boy in the first two years of life who had a stem cell transplant for acute myeloid leukemia, so the T cells may come from the graft donor. The rearrangement links TRBV5-1 to TRBJ2-1, with 8 bases that match TRBD2. CDR3 protein: CASSLPGLEEQFF. The CDR3 DNA follows: TGCGCCAGCAGCTTGCCGGGACTAGAGGAGCAGTTCTTC.